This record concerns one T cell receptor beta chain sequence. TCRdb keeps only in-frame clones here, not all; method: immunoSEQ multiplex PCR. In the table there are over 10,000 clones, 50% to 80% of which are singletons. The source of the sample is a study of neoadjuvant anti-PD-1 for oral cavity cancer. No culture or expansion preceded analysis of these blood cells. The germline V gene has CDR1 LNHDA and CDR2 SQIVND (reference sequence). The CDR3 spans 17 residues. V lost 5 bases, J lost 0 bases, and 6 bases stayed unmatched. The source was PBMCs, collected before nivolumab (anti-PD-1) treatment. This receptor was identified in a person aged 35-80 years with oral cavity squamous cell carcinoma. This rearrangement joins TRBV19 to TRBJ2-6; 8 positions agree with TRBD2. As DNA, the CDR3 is TGTGCCAGTAGTCCACTAGCGGAGCTCTCTGGGGCCAACGTCCTGACTTTC. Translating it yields CASSPLAELSGANVLTF.